A few counts support the clone carrying this T cell receptor (beta chain). The entry originates in a study of Graves' ophthalmopathy and Graves' hyperthyroidism. About the study: Blood was drawn at initial diagnosis, before any treatment.

Using RNA transcripts, the TCR beta CDR3 regions were amplified. In the first round, RT-PCR was carried out with HTBI primers, and a multiplex PCR formed the second round. Each CDR3 protein gets one entry after TCRdb re-called the multiplex PCR reads with MiXCR. The table records about 620,000 distinct CDR3 sequences, about 20% of them present only once. This CDR3 is built from 16 residues. CDR1 is SGHAT and CDR2 is FQNNGV in the germline V gene. J was trimmed by 6 bases and V by 5 bases; bases with no gene match: 7. The clonotype comes from a woman aged 18-35 years with stable Graves' hyperthyroidism. Some clones in this sample may be carry-over from other donors' samples. The chain links TRBV11-2 to TRBJ2-2, with 12 bases identical to TRBD2. Sample: peripheral blood. The CDR3 is CASSQRLAGVAGELFF. The CDR3 DNA is TGTGCCAGCAGCCAAAGACTAGCGGGGGTGGCCGGGGAGCTGTTTTTT.